This T cell receptor beta chain was sequenced for a study of T cell responses to AZD1222 COVID-19 vaccine. The study, taken as a whole, reports: Of the AZD1222 recipients, only 5 to 7 were seropositive at baseline. Reportedly, close to half of spike-specific TCRs are directed against unmutated variant regions. Researchers took repertoire samples only after the peak T cell response had come.

J lost 1 base, V lost 2 bases, and 4 bases had no gene match. Per germline, CDR1 SGHRS and CDR2 YFSETQ. The CDR3 totals 15 residues. Profiled with immunoSEQ multiplex PCR; TCRdb holds only in-frame clones, not every one. The sample contains around 120,000 clones, 92% of which appear only once. Concerning this clone: Its antigen is not identified.

The chain joins TRBV5-1 to TRBJ2-3; 7 bases map to TRBD1. The receptor comes from an adult in good health. Sequences were derived from peripheral blood, sampled on day 0 of AZD1222 vaccination. The CDR3 sequence: CASSFTGDGTDTQYF. CDR3 bases: TGCGCCAGCAGCTTTACAGGGGACGGCACAGATACGCAGTATTTT.